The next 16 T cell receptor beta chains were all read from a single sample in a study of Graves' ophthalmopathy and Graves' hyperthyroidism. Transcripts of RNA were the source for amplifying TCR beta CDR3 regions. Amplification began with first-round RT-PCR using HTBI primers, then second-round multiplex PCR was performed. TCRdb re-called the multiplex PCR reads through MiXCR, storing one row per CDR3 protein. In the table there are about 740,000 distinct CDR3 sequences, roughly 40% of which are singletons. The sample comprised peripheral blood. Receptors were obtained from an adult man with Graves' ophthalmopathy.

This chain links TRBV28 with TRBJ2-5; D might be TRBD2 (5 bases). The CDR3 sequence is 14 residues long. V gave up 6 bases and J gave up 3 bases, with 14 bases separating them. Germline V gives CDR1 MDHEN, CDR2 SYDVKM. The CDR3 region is CASSQEHGKETQYF. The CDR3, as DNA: TGTGCCAGCAGCCAAGAACACGGGAAAGAGACCCAGTACTTC.

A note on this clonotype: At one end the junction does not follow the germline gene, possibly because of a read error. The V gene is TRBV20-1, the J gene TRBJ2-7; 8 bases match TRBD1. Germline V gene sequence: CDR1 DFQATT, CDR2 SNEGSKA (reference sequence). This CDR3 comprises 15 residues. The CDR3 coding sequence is TGCAGTGCTAGAGACCCGACAGGGGATCCCTACGTGCAGTACTTC. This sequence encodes CSARDPTGDPYVQYF.

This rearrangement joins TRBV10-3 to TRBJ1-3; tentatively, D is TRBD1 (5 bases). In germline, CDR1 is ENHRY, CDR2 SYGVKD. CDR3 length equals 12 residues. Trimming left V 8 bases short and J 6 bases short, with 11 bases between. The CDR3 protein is CAIQQEPNTIYF. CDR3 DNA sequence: TGTGCCATCCAACAGGAGCCAAACACCATATATTTT.

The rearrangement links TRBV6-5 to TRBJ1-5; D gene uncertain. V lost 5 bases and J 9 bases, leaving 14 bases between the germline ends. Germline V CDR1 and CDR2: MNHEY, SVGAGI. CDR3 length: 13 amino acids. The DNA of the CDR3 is TGTGCCAGCAGTGAAGTCGCAGCTGGGCCCCAGCATTTT. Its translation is CASSEVAAGPQHF.

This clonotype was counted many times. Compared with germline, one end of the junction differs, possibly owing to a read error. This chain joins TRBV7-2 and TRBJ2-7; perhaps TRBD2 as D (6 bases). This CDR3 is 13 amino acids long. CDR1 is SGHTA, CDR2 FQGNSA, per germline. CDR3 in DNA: TGTGCCAGCAGCCTAGCGTCCACCTACGAGCAGTACTTC. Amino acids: CASSLASTYEQYF. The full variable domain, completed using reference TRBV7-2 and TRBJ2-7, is GAGVSQSPSNKVTEKGKDVELRCDPISGHTALYWYRQSLGQGLEFLIYFQGNSAPDKSGLPSDRFSAERTGGSVSTLTIQRTQQEDSAVYLCASSLASTYEQYFGPGTRLTVT.

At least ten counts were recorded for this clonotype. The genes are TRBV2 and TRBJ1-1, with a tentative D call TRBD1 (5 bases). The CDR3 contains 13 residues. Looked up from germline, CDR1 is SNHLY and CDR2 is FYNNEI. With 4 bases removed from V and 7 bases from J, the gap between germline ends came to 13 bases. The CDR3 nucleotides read TGTGCCAGCAGTGTAATGGGGAGGGGTGAAGCTTTCTTT. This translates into CASSVMGRGEAFF.

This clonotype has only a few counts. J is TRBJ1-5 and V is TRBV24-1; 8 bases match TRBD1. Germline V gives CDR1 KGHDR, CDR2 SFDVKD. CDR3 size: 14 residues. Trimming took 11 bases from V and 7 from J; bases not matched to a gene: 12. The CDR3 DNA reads TGTGCCAGCGCAATCAGGGGGCGCGGGCAGCCCCAGCATTTT. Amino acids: CASAIRGRGQPQHF.

CDR3: CAISASASGTEYF. CDR3 nucleotide sequence: TGTGCCATCAGTGCGTCAGCTAGCGGGACCGAGTACTTC. The chain carries TRBV10-3 and TRBJ2-7; 9 bases agree with TRBD2. Losses at the gene ends were 4 bases for V and 11 bases for J; bases not matched to a gene: 9. This CDR3 is built from 13 residues. Per the germline V gene, CDR1 is ENHRY and CDR2 is SYGVKD.

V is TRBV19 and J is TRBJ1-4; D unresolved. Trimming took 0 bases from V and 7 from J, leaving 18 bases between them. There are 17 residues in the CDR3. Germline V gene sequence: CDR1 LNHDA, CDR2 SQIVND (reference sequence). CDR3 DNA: TGTGCCAGTAGTATAGAATCTCGGATTACGAGTGGTGAAAAACTGTTTTTT. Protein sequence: CASSIESRITSGEKLFF.

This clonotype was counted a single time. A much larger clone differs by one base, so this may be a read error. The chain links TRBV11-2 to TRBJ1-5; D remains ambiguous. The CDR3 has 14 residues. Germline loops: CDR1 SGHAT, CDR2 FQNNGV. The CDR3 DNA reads TGTGCCAGTAGTACCGGATACAGCAATCAGTCCCAGCATTTT. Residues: CASSTGYSNQSQHF.

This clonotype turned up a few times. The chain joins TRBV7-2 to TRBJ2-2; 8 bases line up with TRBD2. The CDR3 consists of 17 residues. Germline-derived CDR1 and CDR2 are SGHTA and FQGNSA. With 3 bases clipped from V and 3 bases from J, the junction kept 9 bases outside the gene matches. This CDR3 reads CASSFLGGGSDTGELFF. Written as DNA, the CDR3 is TGTGCCAGCAGCTTTTTAGGCGGGGGGTCGGACACCGGGGAGCTGTTTTTT.

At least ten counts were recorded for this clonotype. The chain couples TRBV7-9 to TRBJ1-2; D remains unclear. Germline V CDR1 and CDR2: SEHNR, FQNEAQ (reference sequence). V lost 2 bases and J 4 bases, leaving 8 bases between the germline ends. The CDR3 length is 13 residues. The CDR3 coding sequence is TGTGCCAGCAGCTTACGGGAGACCTATGGCTACACCTTC. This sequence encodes CASSLRETYGYTF.

CDR3 region: CSSQGARWHGYTF. CDR3 DNA: TGCAGTTCACAGGGGGCGCGTTGGCATGGCTACACCTTC. The genes are TRBV29-1 and TRBJ1-2; 9 nucleotides agree with TRBD1. This CDR3 spans 13 amino acids. Germline V lookup: CDR1 SQVTM, CDR2 ANQGSEA.

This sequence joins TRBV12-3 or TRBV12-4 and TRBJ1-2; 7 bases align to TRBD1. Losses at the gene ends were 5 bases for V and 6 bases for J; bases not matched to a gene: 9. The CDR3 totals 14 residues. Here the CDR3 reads CASSLPRQGHGYTF. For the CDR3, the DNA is TGTGCCAGCAGTCTACCCAGACAGGGCCATGGCTACACCTTC.

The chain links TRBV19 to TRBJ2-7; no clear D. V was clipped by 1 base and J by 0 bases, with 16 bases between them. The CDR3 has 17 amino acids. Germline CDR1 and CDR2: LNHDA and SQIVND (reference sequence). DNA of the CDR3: TGTGCCAGTAGTATAGCCAGTGCTAGACGGAGCTCCTACGAGCAGTACTTC. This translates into CASSIASARRSSYEQYF.

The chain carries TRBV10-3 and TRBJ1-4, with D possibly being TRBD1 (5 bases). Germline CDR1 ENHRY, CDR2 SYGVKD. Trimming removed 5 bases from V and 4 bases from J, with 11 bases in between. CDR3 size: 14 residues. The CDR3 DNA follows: TGTGCCATCAGTCCTCGACAGATTAATGAAAAACTGTTTTTT. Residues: CAISPRQINEKLFF.